A selection of T cell receptor beta chains follows, all from one sample in a study of shared clonotypes between healthy human individuals. Clones were read by immunoSEQ multiplex PCR, and TCRdb kept only the in-frame ones, dropping some. The table includes about 460,000 clones, 60% to 80% detected once. Sequenced input: PBMCs. The receptors were sampled from a middle-aged woman in good health. Some clones in this sample may be carry-over from other donors' samples. CDR3s include the opening cysteine and the closing phenylalanine or tryptophan. A D gene is named only where the DNA matches it firmly. Clone size, where shown, is once, few, many, or a class for clones that have expanded.

D gene,J gene,V gene,clone size,CDR3 DNA,CDR3 protein
NA,TRBJ2-1,TRBV5-1,NA,TGCGCCAGCAGCTTGGAAGGTCCAGGGGACAATGAGCAGTTCTTC,CASSLEGPGDNEQFF
NA,TRBJ1-1,TRBV7-6,NA,TGTGCCAGCAGCTTGTGGGAAAACACTGAAGCTTTCTTT,CASSLWENTEAFF
NA,TRBJ2-7,TRBV19,NA,TGTGCCAGTAGTTTACGTGTTCCCTCGTACGAGCAGTACTTC,CASSLRVPSYEQYF
TRBD2,TRBJ2-3,TRBV15,NA,TGTGCCACCAGCAGAGGTTTGACTAGCGGTAACACAGATACGCAGTATTTT,CATSRGLTSGNTDTQYF
TRBD2,TRBJ2-7,TRBV9,NA,TGTGCCAGCAGCGTAGCAGCGGGAGAGGGGTACGAGCAGTACTTC,CASSVAAGEGYEQYF
TRBD2,TRBJ2-1,TRBV7-8,NA,TGTGCCAGCAGCTTAGTGGGGGGACTAGCCCACAATGAGCAGTTCTTC,CASSLVGGLAHNEQFF
NA,TRBJ2-7,TRBV4-1,NA,TGCGCCAGCAGCCAAGAGGACGGGAGCTCCTACGAGCAGTACTTC,CASSQEDGSSYEQYF
TRBD2,TRBJ2-1,TRBV27,NA,TGTGCCAGCAGTCCAGGGACTAGCGGGAGGGCTATGTGGTTCTTC,CASSPGTSGRAMWFF
NA,TRBJ1-3,TRBV7-9,once,TGTGCCAGCAGCCCTACAGGGCGGCGAGGAAACACCATATATTTT,CASSPTGRRGNTIYF
TRBD1,TRBJ2-3,TRBV9,once,TGTGCCAGCAGCGTTGAGAGGGGGCTCGGAGATACGCAGTATTTT,CASSVERGLGDTQYF
TRBD1,TRBJ2-7,TRBV19,NA,TGTGCCAGTAGTGAAACAGGGGCATACGAGCAGTACTTC,CASSETGAYEQYF
NA,TRBJ1-5,TRBV27,NA,TGTGCCAGCAGTTTAGGCACCTCCCATCAGCCCCAGCATTTT,CASSLGTSHQPQHF
NA,TRBJ2-3,TRBV5-1,NA,TGCGCCAGCAGCTTGTTCGAGCAGAGCACAGATACGCAGTATTTT,CASSLFEQSTDTQYF
NA,TRBJ2-1,TRBV7-8,NA,TGTGCCAGCAGCTTAGCCCATTTTGCCGGGACCAACAATGAGCAGTTCTTC,CASSLAHFAGTNNEQFF
NA,TRBJ1-1,TRBV7-9,few,TGTGCCAGCAGCGTGAACACTGAAGCTTTCTTT,CASSVNTEAFF
NA,TRBJ2-1,TRBV5-1,NA,TGCGCCAGCAGCCCGTGGGGGCAGGGAGGTTTCAATGAGCAGTTCTTC,CASSPWGQGGFNEQFF
NA,TRBJ2-5,TRBV6-6,NA,TGTGCCAGCAGTTACGAGGGGCTGAAGACCCAGTACTTC,CASSYEGLKTQYF
NA,TRBJ1-1,TRBV28,NA,TGTGCCAGCACCGTGGTTACGCCCAAGGCTGAAGCTTTCTTT,CASTVVTPKAEAFF
NA,TRBJ2-5,TRBV11-2,NA,TGTGCCAGCAGCTTAGCAGGGGCGGAGACCCAGTACTTC,CASSLAGAETQYF
NA,TRBJ2-1,TRBV10-1,NA,TGCGCCCGCTCGGTTAGTGAGCAGTTCTTC,CARSVSEQFF
NA,TRBJ1-2,TRBV29-1,NA,TGCAGCGTCGAAGACATTACGGGGTTAGGCTACACCTTC,CSVEDITGLGYTF
TRBD2,TRBJ2-1,TRBV9,NA,TGTGCCAGCACGGGGACTAGCGTAGGCAATGAGCAGTTCTTC,CASTGTSVGNEQFF
NA,TRBJ1-5,TRBV28,NA,TGTGCCAGCAGGCCTGGGGCGGATCAGCCCCAGCATTTT,CASRPGADQPQHF
NA,TRBJ2-7,TRBV6-1,NA,TGTGCCAGCGGGGTAATGGATTACTCGTCCTACGAGCAGTACTTC,CASGVMDYSSYEQYF
TRBD2,TRBJ2-1,TRBV6-4,once,TGTGCCAGCAGTGATCAAGGGACTAGCGGGAGGGGCAATGAGCAGTTCTTC,CASSDQGTSGRGNEQFF
NA,TRBJ2-7,TRBV7-9,NA,TGTGCTAGCGCGGCCCTAGGCCCGGGCTACGAGCAGTACTTC,CASAALGPGYEQYF
NA,TRBJ2-7,TRBV27,NA,TGTGCCAGCAGTAAGACCCTAGGCGGGGAGGTCCACGAGCAGTACTTC,CASSKTLGGEVHEQYF
TRBD2,TRBJ2-7,TRBV28,many,TGTGCCAGCAGCCCTAGCGGGAGGAGCTCCTACGAGCAGTACTTC,CASSPSGRSSYEQYF
NA,TRBJ2-1,TRBV28,NA,TGTGCCAGCAGGTTGACCACGCCCCGGGACAATGAGCAGTTCTTC,CASRLTTPRDNEQFF
TRBD1,TRBJ2-7,TRBV7-2,few,TGTGCCAGCAGCTTTCGGACAGGGGCGCCGGGGGAGCAGTACTTC,CASSFRTGAPGEQYF
TRBD1,TRBJ2-7,TRBV2,few,TGTGCCAGCTCCAAAGTGGGGACAGCTCCCGGGCAGTACTTC,CASSKVGTAPGQYF
TRBD1,TRBJ2-7,TRBV19,NA,TGTGCCAGTAGTATGGACAGGGGCGAGCAGTACTTC,CASSMDRGEQYF
TRBD1,TRBJ1-2,TRBV29-1,NA,TGCAGCGTTGTGAGGGACAGGGGAGGTGGCTACACCTTC,CSVVRDRGGGYTF
NA,TRBJ2-6,TRBV6-6,NA,TGTGCCAGCAGTCTCTCTCTTACGACAGGCAACGTCCTGACTTTC,CASSLSLTTGNVLTF
NA,TRBJ2-7,TRBV5-4,NA,TGTGCCAGCAGCTTAGGGGACAATGCCTACGAGCAGTACTTC,CASSLGDNAYEQYF
NA,TRBJ2-3,TRBV5-1,NA,TGCGCCAGCAGCAGGGACCCTCTAGGCACAGATACGCAGTATTTT,CASSRDPLGTDTQYF
NA,TRBJ2-4,TRBV7-2,NA,TGTGCCAGCAGCTTAAGTCTATCCCTTCTAGCCAAAAACATTCAGTACTTC,CASSLSLSLLAKNIQYF
NA,TRBJ1-1,TRBV18,NA,TGTGCCAGCTCACCGGATTATTTAAGGGGGACTGAAGCTTTCTTT,CASSPDYLRGTEAFF
TRBD2,TRBJ2-1,TRBV6-1,NA,TGTGCCAGCAGTGAAGGCATAGCGGGGTATGAGCAGTTCTTC,CASSEGIAGYEQFF
NA,TRBJ2-3,TRBV6-1,few,TGTGCCAGCGGGTCCCGGGCGGGAACAACATATACGCAGTATTTT,CASGSRAGTTYTQYF